The 15 T cell receptor beta chains below were found in one sample sequenced in a study of human T cells and chemical hapten exposure. Time point in this sample: patch test 1, 2 weeks after DPC sensitization. Noted treatment: therapeutic diphenylcyclopropenone sensitization with weekly scalp DPC. TCRdb ran MiXCR on the RACE reads and lists one entry per CDR3 protein. The top ten hold approximately 1.4% of the sample, which has more than 65,000 distinct CDR3 sequences, about a tenth seen once. Source: whole blood, taken in connection with sensitization to the hapten diphenylcyclopropenone (DPC). The receptors originated from a woman aged 45-65 years with alopecia areata. Some clones in this sample may be carry-over from other donors' samples.

This clonotype was found many times. The rearrangement links TRBV29-1 to TRBJ1-1, with D tentatively TRBD1 (5 bases). CDR3 length: 11 amino acids. Germline CDR1 is SQVTM and CDR2 is ANQGSEA. V lost 6 bases and J 4 bases, leaving 9 bases between the germline ends. CDR3 residues: CSVRGGTEAFF. CDR3 coding DNA: TGCAGCGTACGGGGGGGCACTGAAGCTTTCTTT.

This clonotype was detected a few times. This sequence joins TRBV6-5 and TRBJ2-5, with D perhaps matching TRBD1 (5 bases). Germline V CDR1 and CDR2: MNHEY, SVGAGI. This CDR3 has 17 amino acids. Trimming stripped 2 bases from V and 2 bases from J, with 18 bases between. CDR3 amino acids: CASSYQSLGAGQETQYF. In DNA, the CDR3 is TGTGCCAGCAGTTACCAATCTCTTGGGGCCGGACAAGAGACCCAGTACTTC.

The chain combines TRBV11-2 with TRBJ2-6; either TRBD1 or TRBD2 may supply D (6 bases each). The V and J ends lost 6 bases and 2 bases respectively, with 11 bases between them. Germline CDR1 and CDR2: SGHAT and FQNNGV. The CDR3 is 15 residues long. The DNA of the CDR3 is TGTGCCAGCAGGGGGGGCTTCGCTGGGGCCAACGTCCTGACTTTC. Translated: CASRGGFAGANVLTF.

This clonotype has only a few counts. The CDR3 region is CASSTTTRDKVDLAKNIQYF. CDR3 coding DNA: TGTGCCAGTAGTACTACAACAAGGGATAAGGTCGACTTAGCCAAAAACATTCAGTACTTC. V and J are TRBV19 and TRBJ2-4; D remains ambiguous. Per the germline V gene, CDR1 is LNHDA and CDR2 is SQIVND (reference sequence). V shed 4 bases and J shed 0 bases, with 25 bases lying between them. The CDR3 consists of 20 residues.

This chain joins TRBV11-2 and TRBJ2-7, with a weak D call TRBD1 (5 bases). With 8 bases removed from V and 5 bases from J, the gap between germline ends came to 13 bases. The CDR3 has 12 residues. The germline gives CDR1 SGHAT, CDR2 FQNNGV. CDR3 DNA sequence: TGTGCCAGCCGCAGGGTAGGCCACGAGCAGTACTTC. Its translation: CASRRVGHEQYF.

This clonotype was seen at least ten times. The CDR3 DNA is TGTGCCAGCAGCCACAGGGTGGGGAGCACAGATACGCAGTATTTT. Protein sequence: CASSHRVGSTDTQYF. The genes are TRBV4-2 and TRBJ2-3, with a weak D call TRBD1 (5 bases). The V end was cut by 3 bases, the J end by 0 bases, with 10 bases between. This CDR3 has 15 amino acids. In germline, CDR1 is LGHNA, CDR2 YNFKEQ.

The J gene is TRBJ2-1, the V gene TRBV28; no clear D. The germline gives CDR1 MDHEN, CDR2 SYDVKM. Trimming cost V 1 base and J 9 bases, with 4 bases left between them. CDR3 length: 11 amino acids. CDR3 DNA sequence: TGTGCCAGCAGTTTATTCCTTGAGCAGTTCTTC. Translation gives CASSLFLEQFF.

The chain carries TRBV18 and TRBJ1-1; 8 bases align to TRBD1. The CDR3 has 14 amino acids. V lost 3 bases, J lost 1 base, and 1 base stayed unmatched. Per germline, CDR1 KGHSH and CDR2 LQKENI. The CDR3 is CASSPQGANTEAFF. The CDR3, as DNA: TGTGCCAGCTCACCGCAGGGGGCGAACACTGAAGCTTTCTTT.

This clonotype has ten or more counts. The CDR3 DNA reads as TGTGCCAGCAGCTTCACCCTAGCGTACAATGAGCAGTTCTTC. It yields the protein CASSFTLAYNEQFF. The chain employs TRBV7-2 and TRBJ2-1, with a possible D match to TRBD2 (6 bases). CDR3 size: 14 residues. Germline-derived CDR1 and CDR2 are SGHTA and FQGNSA. With 3 bases removed from V and 4 bases from J, the gap between germline ends came to 10 bases.

The rearrangement links TRBV2 to TRBJ2-6, with 9 bases matching TRBD1. The V gene's germline CDR1 is SNHLY and CDR2 FYNNEI. The CDR3 covers 18 residues. After removal of 6 bases from V and 0 bases from J, the junction contained 9 bases not matched to a gene. For the CDR3, the DNA is TGTGCCAGCAGGGGACAGGGAATCCCCGACTCTGGGGCCAACGTCCTGACTTTC. Residues: CASRGQGIPDSGANVLTF.

The V call is TRBV20-1, the J call TRBJ1-6; D ambiguous. Trimming pared 0 bases from V and 10 bases from J, leaving 7 bases between. The CDR3 sequence is 12 residues long. Germline CDR1 reads DFQATT; CDR2 reads SNEGSKA (reference sequence). DNA of the CDR3: TGCAGTGCTAGAGATGCGGGGTCACCCCTCCACTTT. Translated: CSARDAGSPLHF.

This clonotype was recorded at least ten times. The V gene is TRBV9, the J gene TRBJ1-1; possibly TRBD1 for D (5 bases). V lost 5 bases and J 4 bases, leaving 12 bases between the germline ends. Germline V gene data show CDR1 as SGDLS and CDR2 as YYNGEE. The CDR3 covers 13 residues. CDR3 in DNA: TGTGCCAGCAGAGGGGTTTCCAGCACTGAAGCTTTCTTT. Amino acids: CASRGVSSTEAFF.

This clonotype was seen a few times. The chain is built from TRBV29-1 and TRBJ2-1; no definite D call. V gave up 4 bases and J gave up 6 bases, with 10 bases separating them. Germline assignment: CDR1 SQVTM and CDR2 ANQGSEA. This CDR3 comprises 12 residues. As DNA, the CDR3 is TGCAGCGTTGCCAAAGGGTTCAATGAGCAGTTCTTC. Its protein is CSVAKGFNEQFF.

This clonotype has more than one count but fewer than ten. The CDR3 nucleotides are TGCAGTGCTATTACGGACGGGGATTGGGACAATCAGCCCCAGCATTTT. This encodes CSAITDGDWDNQPQHF. V and J are TRBV20-1 and TRBJ1-5; unclear D gene. The CDR3 sequence is 16 residues long. Germline values: CDR1 DFQATT, CDR2 SNEGSKA (reference sequence). V was shortened by 4 bases and J by 3 bases, with 19 bases between the two germline ends.

This clonotype has just a few counts. This sequence joins TRBV14 and TRBJ2-4, with TRBD2 as a possible D gene (7 bases). The CDR3 consists of 15 residues. The germline CDR1 and CDR2 sequences are SGHDN and FVKESK. Deletions cut 4 bases from V and 7 bases from J, with 17 bases between. The CDR3 reads CASSLLGGGWNIQYF. CDR3 DNA: TGTGCCAGCAGCCTCCTGGGGGGGGGCTGGAACATTCAGTACTTC.